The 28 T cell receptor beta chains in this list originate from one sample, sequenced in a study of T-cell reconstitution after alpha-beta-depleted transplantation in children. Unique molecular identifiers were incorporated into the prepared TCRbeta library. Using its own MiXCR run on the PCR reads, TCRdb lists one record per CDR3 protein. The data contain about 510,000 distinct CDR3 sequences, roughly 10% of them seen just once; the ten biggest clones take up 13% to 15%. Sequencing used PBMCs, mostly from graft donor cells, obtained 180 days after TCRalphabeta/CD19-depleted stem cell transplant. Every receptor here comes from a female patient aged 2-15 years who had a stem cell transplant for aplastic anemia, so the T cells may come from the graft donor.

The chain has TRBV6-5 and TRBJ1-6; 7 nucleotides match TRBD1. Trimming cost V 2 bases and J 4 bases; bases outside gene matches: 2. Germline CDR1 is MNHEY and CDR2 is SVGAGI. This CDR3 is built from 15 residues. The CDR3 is CASSYGTEYNSPLHF. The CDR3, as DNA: TGTGCCAGCAGTTACGGGACAGAGTATAATTCACCCCTCCACTTT.

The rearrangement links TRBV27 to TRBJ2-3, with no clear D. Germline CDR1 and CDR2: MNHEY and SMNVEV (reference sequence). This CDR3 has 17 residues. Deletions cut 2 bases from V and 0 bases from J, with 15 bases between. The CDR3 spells CASSLTLSAKSTDTQYF. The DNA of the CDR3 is TGTGCCAGCAGTTTAACTTTGAGCGCCAAAAGCACAGATACGCAGTATTTT.

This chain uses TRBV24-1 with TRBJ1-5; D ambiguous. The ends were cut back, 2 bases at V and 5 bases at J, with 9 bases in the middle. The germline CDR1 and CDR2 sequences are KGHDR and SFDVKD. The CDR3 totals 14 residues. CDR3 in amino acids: CATSDSGSYQPQHF. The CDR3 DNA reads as TGTGCCACCAGTGATTCGGGATCCTATCAGCCCCAGCATTTT.

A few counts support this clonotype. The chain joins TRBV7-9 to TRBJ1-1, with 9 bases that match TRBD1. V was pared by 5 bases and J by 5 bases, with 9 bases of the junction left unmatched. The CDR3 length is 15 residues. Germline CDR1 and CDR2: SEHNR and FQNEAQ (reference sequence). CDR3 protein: CASSQPGTGRTEAFF. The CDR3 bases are TGTGCCAGCAGCCAGCCCGGGACAGGGAGGACTGAAGCTTTCTTT.

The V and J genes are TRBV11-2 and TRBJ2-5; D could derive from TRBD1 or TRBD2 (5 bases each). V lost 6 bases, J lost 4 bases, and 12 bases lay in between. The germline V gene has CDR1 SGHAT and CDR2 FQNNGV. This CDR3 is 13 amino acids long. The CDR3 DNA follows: TGTGCCAGCAGGCCCCCAGGGAGAGAGACCCAGTACTTC. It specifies CASRPPGRETQYF. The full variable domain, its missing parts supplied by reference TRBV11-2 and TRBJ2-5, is EAGVAQSPRYKIIEKRQSVAFWCNPISGHATLYWYQQILGQGPKLLIQFQNNGVVDDSQLPKDRFSAERLKGVDSTLKIQPAKLEDSAVYLCASRPPGRETQYFGPGTRLLVL.

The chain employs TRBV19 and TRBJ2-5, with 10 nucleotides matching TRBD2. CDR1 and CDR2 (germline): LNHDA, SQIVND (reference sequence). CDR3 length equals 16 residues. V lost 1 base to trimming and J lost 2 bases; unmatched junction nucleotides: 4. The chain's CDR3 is CASSIGGLARQETQYF. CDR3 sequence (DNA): TGTGCCAGTAGTATAGGGGGACTAGCGCGACAAGAGACCCAGTACTTC.

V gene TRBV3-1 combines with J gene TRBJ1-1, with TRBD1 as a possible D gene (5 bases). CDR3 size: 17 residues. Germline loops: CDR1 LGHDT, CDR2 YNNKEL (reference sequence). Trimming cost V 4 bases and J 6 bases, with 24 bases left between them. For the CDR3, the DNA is TGTGCCAGCAGCCCCTCCCTTGGGACCCTCCGCGGTGCTGAAGCTTTCTTT. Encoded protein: CASSPSLGTLRGAEAFF.

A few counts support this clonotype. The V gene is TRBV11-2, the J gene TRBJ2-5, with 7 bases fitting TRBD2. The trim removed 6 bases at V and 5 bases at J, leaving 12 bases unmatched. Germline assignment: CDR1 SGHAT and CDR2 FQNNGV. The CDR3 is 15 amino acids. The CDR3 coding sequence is TGTGCCAGCAGGGTAGCGGGCGGGAGAAGTGAGACCCAGTACTTC. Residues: CASRVAGGRSETQYF. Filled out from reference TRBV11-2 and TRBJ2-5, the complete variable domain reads EAGVAQSPRYKIIEKRQSVAFWCNPISGHATLYWYQQILGQGPKLLIQFQNNGVVDDSQLPKDRFSAERLKGVDSTLKIQPAKLEDSAVYLCASRVAGGRSETQYFGPGTRLLVL.

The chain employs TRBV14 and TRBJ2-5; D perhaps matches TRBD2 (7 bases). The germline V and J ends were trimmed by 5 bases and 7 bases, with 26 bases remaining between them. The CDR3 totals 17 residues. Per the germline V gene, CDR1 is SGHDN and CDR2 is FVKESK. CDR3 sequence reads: CASSSSRGGRVDVTQYF. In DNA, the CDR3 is TGTGCCAGCAGCTCTTCACGAGGGGGGAGGGTCGATGTGACCCAGTACTTC.

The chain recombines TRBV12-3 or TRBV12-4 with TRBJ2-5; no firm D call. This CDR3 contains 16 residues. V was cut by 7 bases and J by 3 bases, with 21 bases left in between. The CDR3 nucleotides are TGTGCCAGCACCAACTCCCCACATGGCGGAGAAGAGACCCAGTACTTC. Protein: CASTNSPHGGEETQYF.

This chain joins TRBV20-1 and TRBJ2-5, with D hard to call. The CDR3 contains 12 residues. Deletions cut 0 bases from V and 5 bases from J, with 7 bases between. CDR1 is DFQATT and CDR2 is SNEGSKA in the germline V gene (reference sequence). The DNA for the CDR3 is TGCAGTGCTAGAGACGACACGGAGACCCAGTACTTC. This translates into CSARDDTETQYF.

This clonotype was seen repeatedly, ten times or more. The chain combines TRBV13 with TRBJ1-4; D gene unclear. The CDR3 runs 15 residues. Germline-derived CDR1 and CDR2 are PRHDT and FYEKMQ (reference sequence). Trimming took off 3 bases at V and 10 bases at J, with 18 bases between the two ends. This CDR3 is CASSLEGLDPGKLFF. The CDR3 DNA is TGTGCCAGCAGCTTGGAGGGCCTCGACCCCGGAAAACTGTTTTTT.

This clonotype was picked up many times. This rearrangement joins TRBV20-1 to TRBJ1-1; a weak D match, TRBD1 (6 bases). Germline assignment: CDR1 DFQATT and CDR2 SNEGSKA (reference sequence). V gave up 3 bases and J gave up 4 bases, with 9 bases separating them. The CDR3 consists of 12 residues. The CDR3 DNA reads TGCAGTGCTAGGTCGGGGGCCACTGAAGCTTTCTTT. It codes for CSARSGATEAFF.

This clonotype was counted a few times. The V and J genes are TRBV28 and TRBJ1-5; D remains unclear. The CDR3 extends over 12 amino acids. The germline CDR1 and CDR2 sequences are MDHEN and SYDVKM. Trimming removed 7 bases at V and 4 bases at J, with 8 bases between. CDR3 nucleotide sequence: TGTGCCAGCAAAACGGGAAATCAGCCCCAGCATTTT. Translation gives CASKTGNQPQHF. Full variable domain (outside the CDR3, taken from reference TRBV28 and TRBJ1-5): DVKVTQSSRYLVKRTGEKVFLECVQDMDHENMFWYRQDPGLGLRLIYFSYDVKMKEKGDIPEGYSVSREKKERFSLILESASTNQTSMYLCASKTGNQPQHFGDGTRLSIL.

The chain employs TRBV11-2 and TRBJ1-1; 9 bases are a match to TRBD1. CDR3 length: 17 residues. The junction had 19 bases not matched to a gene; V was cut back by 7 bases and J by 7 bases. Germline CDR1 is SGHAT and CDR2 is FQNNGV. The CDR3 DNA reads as TGTGCCAGCAACACCGGGGCCCTGACAGGGGGGGAGGATGAAGCTTTCTTT. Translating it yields CASNTGALTGGEDEAFF.

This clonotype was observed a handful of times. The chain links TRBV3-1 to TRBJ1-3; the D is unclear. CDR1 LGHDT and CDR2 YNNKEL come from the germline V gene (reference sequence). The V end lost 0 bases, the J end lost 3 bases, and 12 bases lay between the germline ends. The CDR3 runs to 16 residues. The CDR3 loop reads CASSQDIIRIGNTIYF. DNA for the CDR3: TGTGCCAGCAGCCAAGATATCATTCGGATTGGAAACACCATATATTTT.

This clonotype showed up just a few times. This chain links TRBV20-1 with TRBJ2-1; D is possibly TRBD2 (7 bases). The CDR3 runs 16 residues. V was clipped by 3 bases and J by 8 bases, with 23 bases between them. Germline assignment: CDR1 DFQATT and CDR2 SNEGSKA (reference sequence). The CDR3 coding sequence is TGCAGTGCTAGGACCATAGCGGGTAGGGGGTGGGATGAGCAGTTCTTC. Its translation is CSARTIAGRGWDEQFF.

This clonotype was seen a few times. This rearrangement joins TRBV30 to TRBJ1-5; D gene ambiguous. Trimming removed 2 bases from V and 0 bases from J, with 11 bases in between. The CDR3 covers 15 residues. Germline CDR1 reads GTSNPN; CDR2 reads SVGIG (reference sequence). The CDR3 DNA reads TGTGCCTGGAGTAGAAGGTCATATAGCAATCAGCCCCAGCATTTT. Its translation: CAWSRRSYSNQPQHF.

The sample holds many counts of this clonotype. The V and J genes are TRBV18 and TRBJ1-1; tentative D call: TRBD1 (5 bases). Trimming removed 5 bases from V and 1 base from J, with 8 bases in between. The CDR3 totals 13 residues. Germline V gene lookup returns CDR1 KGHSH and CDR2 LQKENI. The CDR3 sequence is CASSGTPNTEAFF. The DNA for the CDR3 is TGTGCCAGCTCAGGGACTCCGAACACTGAAGCTTTCTTT. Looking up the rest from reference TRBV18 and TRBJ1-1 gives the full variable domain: NAGVMQNPRHLVRRRGQEARLRCSPMKGHSHVYWYRQLPEEGLKFMVYLQKENIIDESGMPKERFSAEFPKEGPSILRIQQVVRGDSAAYFCASSGTPNTEAFFGQGTRLTVV.

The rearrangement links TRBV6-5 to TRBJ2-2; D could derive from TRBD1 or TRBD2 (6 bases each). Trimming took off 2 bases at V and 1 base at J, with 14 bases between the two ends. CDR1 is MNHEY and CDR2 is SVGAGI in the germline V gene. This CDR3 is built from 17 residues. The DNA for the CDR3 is TGTGCCAGCAGTTACCGAGTGGGGGGCCGGAACACCGGGGAGCTGTTTTTT. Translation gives CASSYRVGGRNTGELFF.

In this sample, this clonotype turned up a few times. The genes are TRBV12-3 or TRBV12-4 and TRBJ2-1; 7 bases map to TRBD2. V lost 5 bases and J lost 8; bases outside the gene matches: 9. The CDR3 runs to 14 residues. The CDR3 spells CASSPVGGRDEQFF. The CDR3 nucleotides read TGTGCCAGCAGTCCCGTTGGCGGGAGAGATGAGCAGTTCTTC.

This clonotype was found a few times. This CDR3 is CASSFRVRDYTF. CDR3 nucleotide sequence: TGTGCCAGCAGTTTTCGGGTGCGGGACTACACCTTC. The chain uses TRBV12-3 or TRBV12-4 and TRBJ1-2; no definite D call. The germline V and J ends were trimmed by 3 bases and 10 bases, with 12 bases remaining between them. The CDR3 is 12 amino acids.

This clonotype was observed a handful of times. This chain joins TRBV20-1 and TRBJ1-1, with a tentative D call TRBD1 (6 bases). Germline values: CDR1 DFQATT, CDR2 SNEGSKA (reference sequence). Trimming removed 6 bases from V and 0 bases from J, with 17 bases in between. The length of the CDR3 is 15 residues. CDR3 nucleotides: TGCAGTGCCGGGGGACAATGGGGGATGAACACTGAAGCTTTCTTT. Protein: CSAGGQWGMNTEAFF.

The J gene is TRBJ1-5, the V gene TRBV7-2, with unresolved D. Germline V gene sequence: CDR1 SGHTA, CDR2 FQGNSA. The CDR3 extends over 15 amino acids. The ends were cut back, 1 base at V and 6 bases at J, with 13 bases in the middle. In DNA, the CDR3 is TGTGCCAGCAGCTTAGTTTGGAGGGTGGGTCAGCCCCAGCATTTT. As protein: CASSLVWRVGQPQHF.

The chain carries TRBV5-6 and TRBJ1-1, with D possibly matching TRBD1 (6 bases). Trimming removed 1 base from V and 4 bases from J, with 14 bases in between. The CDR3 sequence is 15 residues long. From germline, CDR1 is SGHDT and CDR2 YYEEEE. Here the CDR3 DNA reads TGTGCCAGCAGCTTGTTACTCCGGACAGTCACTGAAGCTTTCTTT. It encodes CASSLLLRTVTEAFF.

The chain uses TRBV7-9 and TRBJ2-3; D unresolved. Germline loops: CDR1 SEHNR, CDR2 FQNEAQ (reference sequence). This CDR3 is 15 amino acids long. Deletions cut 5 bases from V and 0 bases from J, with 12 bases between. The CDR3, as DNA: TGTGCCAGCAGCCTAGAAGCTACTAGCACAGATACGCAGTATTTT. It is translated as CASSLEATSTDTQYF.

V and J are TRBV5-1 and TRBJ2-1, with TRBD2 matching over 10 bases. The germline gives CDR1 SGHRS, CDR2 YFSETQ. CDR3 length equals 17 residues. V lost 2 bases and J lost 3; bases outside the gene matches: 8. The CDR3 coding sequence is TGCGCCAGCAGCTTTAGGCTAGCGGGAGCGGGCTACAATGAGCAGTTCTTC. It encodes CASSFRLAGAGYNEQFF.

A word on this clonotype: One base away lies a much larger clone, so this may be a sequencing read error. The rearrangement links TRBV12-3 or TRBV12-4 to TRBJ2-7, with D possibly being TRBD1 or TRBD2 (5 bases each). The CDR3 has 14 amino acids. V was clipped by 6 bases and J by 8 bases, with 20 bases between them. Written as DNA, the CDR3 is TGTGCCAGCAGCTTGGGACCCGGAAGCCCCAAGCAGTACTTC. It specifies CASSLGPGSPKQYF.